This T cell receptor (beta chain) was obtained from a study of T cells after yellow fever vaccination. TCRdb reprocessed the 5' RACE reads with MiXCR, giving one entry per CDR3 protein. The data hold roughly 79,000 distinct CDR3 sequences, with around 7.9% observed a single time. The V and J ends lost 2 bases and 2 bases, in that order; junction bases with no gene match: 2. The length of the CDR3 is 14 residues. The germline CDR1 and CDR2 sequences are MGHDK and SYGVNS. The sample holds many counts of this clonotype. This specimen consisted of CD8+ T cells sorted from PBMCs, obtained more than 8 days after the first yellow fever vaccination. The J gene is TRBJ2-5, the V gene TRBV25-1, with TRBD2 matching 7 bases. The origin of this receptor is a man between 18 and 29 years old who received the YFV17D yellow fever vaccine. The CDR3 DNA follows: TGTGCCAGCAGTGAAGAGGGACTACAAGAGACCCAGTACTTC. Translation gives CASSEEGLQETQYF.